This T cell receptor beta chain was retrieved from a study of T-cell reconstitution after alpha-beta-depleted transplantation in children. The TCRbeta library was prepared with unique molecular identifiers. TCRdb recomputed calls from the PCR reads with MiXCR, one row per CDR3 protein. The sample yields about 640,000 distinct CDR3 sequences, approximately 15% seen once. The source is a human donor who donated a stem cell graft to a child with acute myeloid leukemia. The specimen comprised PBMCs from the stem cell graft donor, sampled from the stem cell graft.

The CDR3 here is CASSFGRNTIYF. The CDR3 DNA follows: TGTGCCAGCAGCTTCGGGAGAAACACCATATATTTT. V is TRBV7-9 and J is TRBJ1-3; the D is unclear. Looked up from germline, CDR1 is SEHNR and CDR2 is FQNEAQ (reference sequence). V lost 3 bases and J lost 5, with 5 bases in between. This CDR3 spans 12 amino acids. The full variable domain, its missing parts supplied by reference TRBV7-9 and TRBJ1-3, is DTGVSQNPRHKITKRGQNVTFRCDPISEHNRLYWYRQTLGQGPEFLTYFQNEAQLEKSRLLSDRFSAERPKGSFSTLEIQRTEQGDSAMYLCASSFGRNTIYFGEGSWLTVV.